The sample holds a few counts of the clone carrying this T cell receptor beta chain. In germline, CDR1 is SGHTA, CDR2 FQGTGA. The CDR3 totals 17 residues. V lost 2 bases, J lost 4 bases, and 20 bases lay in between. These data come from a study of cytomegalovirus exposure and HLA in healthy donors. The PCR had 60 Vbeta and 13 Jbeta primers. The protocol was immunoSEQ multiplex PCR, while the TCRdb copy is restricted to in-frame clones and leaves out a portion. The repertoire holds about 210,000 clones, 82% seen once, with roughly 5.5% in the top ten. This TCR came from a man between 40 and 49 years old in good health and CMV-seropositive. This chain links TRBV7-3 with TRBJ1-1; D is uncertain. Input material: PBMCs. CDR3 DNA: TGTGCCAGCAGCTTAGAAGCTGGGCCCCGGTATGGCACTGAAGCTTTCTTT. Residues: CASSLEAGPRYGTEAFF.